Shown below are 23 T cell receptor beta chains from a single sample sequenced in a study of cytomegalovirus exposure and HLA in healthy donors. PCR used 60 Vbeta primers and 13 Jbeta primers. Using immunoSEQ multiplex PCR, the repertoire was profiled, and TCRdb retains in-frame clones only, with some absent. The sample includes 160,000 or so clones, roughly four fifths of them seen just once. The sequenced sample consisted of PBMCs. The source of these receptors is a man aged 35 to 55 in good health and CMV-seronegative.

Written as DNA, the CDR3 is TGTGCCAGCAGCGGACTAGCGGGACCCACAGATACGCAGTATTTT. Encoded protein: CASSGLAGPTDTQYF. The chain combines TRBV2 with TRBJ2-3; 12 bases are shared with TRBD2. CDR1 SNHLY and CDR2 FYNNEI come from the germline V gene. With 6 bases clipped from V and 2 bases from J, the junction kept 3 bases outside the gene matches. The CDR3 spans 15 residues.

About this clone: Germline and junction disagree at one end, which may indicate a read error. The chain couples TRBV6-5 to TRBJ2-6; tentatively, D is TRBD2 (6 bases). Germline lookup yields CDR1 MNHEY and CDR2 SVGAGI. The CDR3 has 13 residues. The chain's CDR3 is CASRLGGANGLTF. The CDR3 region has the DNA TGTGCCAGCAGATTAGGAGGGGCCAACGGCCTGACTTTC.

The CDR3 is CARATGNYGYTF. Here the CDR3 DNA reads TGTGCCAGGGCGACAGGGAACTATGGCTACACCTTC. This rearrangement joins TRBV2 to TRBJ1-2, with 7 bases that match TRBD1. V gave up 9 bases and J gave up 2 bases; unmatched junction bases: 3. This CDR3 has 12 amino acids. CDR1 SNHLY and CDR2 FYNNEI come from the germline V gene.

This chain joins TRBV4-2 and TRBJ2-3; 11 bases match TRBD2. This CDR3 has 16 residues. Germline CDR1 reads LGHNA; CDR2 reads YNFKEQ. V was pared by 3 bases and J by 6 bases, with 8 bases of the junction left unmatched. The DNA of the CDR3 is TGTGCCAGCAGCCACATAGCGGGAGGGCCTTCCGATACGCAGTATTTT. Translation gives CASSHIAGGPSDTQYF.

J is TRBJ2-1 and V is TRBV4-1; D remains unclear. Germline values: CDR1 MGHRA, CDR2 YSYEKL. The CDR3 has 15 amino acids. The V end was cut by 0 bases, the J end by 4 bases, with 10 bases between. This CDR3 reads CASSQDPRKYNEQFF. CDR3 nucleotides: TGCGCCAGCAGCCAAGATCCGAGAAAATACAATGAGCAGTTCTTC.

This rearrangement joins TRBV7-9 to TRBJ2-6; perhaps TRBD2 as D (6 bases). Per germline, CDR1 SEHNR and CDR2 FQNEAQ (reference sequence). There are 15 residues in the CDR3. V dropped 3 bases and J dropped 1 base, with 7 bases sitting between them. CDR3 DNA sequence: TGTGCCAGCAGCTTTGGAGGGTCTGGGGCCAACGTCCTGACTTTC. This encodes CASSFGGSGANVLTF.

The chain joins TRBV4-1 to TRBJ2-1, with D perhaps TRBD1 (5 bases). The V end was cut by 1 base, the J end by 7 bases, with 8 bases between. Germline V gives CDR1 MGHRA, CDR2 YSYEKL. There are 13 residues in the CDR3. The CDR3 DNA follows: TGCGCCAGCAGCCAAGGCCAGGGAAATGAGCAGTTCTTC. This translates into CASSQGQGNEQFF.

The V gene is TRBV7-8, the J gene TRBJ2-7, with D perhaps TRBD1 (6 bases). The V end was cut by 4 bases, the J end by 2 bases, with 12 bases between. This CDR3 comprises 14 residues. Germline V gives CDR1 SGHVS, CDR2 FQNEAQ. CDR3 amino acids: CASSSWTVAYEQYF. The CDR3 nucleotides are TGTGCCAGCAGCTCGTGGACAGTAGCCTACGAGCAGTACTTC.

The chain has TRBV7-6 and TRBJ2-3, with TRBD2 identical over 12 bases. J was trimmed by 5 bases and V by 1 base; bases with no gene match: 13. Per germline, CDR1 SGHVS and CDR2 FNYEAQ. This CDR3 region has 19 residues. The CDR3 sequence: CASSLGLAGDLTRVDTQYF. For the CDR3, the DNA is TGTGCCAGCAGCTTAGGACTAGCGGGAGACCTGACGAGGGTAGATACGCAGTATTTT.

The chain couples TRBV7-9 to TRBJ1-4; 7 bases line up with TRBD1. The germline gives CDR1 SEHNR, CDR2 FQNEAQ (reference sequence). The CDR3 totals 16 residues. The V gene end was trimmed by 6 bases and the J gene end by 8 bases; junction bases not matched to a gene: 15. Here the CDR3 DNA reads TGTGCCAGCAGACCTTCCTCGACAGGGTCCCTCGAAAAACTGTTTTTT. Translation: CASRPSSTGSLEKLFF.

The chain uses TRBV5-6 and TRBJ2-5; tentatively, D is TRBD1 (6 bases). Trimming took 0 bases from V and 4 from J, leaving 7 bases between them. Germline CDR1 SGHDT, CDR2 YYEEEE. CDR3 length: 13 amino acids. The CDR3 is CASSLVGAETQYF. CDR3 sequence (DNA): TGTGCCAGCAGCTTGGTGGGGGCAGAGACCCAGTACTTC. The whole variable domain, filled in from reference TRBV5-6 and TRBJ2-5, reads DAGVTQSPTHLIKTRGQQVTLRCSPKSGHDTVSWYQQALGQGPQFIFQYYEEEERQRGNFPDRFSGHQFPNYSSELNVNALLLGDSALYLCASSLVGAETQYFGPGTRLLVL.

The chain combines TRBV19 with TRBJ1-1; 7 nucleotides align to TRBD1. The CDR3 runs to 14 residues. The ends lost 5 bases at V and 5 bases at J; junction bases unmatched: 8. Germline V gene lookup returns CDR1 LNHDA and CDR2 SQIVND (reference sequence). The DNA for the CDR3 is TGTGCCAGTAGTTATCGACAGGGAATGACTGAAGCTTTCTTT. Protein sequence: CASSYRQGMTEAFF.

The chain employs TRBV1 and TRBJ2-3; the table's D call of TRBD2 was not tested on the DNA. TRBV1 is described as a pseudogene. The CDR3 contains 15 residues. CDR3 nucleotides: TGCACCAGCAGCCAAGTTGAGCGGACCACAGATACGCAGTATTTT. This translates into CTSSQVERTTDTQYF.

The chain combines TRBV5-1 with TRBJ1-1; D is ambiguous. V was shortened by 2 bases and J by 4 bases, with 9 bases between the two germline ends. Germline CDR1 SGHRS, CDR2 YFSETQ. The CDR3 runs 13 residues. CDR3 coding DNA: TGCGCCAGCAGCTTCGGGGTACCCACTGAAGCTTTCTTT. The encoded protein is CASSFGVPTEAFF.

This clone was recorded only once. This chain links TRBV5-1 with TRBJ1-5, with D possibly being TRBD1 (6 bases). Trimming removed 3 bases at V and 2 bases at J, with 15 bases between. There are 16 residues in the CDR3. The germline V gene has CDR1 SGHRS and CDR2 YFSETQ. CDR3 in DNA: TGCGCCAGCAGCTGGGGACTAGGGGGGGGCAATCAGCCCCAGCATTTT. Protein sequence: CASSWGLGGGNQPQHF.

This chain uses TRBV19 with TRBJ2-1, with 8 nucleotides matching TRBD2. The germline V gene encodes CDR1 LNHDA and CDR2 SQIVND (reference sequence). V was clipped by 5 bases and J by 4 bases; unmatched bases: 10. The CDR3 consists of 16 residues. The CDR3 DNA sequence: TGTGCCAGTAGTCAGTGGGCGGCGGGAGGATACAATGAGCAGTTCTTC. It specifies CASSQWAAGGYNEQFF.

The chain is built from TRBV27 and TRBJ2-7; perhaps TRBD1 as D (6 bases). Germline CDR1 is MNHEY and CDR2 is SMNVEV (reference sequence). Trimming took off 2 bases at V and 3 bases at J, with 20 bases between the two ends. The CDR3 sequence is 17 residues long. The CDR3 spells CASSLRDTRSILYEQYV. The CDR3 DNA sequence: TGTGCCAGCAGTTTAAGGGACACTCGCTCTATTCTCTACGAGCAGTACGTC.

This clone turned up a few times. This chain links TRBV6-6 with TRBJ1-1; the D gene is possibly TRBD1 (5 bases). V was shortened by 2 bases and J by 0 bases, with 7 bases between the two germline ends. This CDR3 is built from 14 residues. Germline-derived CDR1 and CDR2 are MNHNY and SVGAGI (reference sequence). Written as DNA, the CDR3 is TGTGCCAGCAGTTACACAGGAGTGAACACTGAAGCTTTCTTT. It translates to CASSYTGVNTEAFF.

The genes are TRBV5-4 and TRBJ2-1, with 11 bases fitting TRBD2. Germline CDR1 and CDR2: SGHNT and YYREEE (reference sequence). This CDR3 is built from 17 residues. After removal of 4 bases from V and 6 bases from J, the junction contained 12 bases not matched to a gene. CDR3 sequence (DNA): TGTGCCAGCAGCCCCAATTCCGGGACTAGCGGTGTCAATGAGCAGTTCTTC. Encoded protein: CASSPNSGTSGVNEQFF.

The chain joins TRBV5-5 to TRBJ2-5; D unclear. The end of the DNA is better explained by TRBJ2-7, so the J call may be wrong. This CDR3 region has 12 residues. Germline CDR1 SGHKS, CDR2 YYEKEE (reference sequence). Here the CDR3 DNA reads TGTGCCAGCAGCTTGACCTACTACGAGCAGTACTTC. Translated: CASSLTYYEQYF.

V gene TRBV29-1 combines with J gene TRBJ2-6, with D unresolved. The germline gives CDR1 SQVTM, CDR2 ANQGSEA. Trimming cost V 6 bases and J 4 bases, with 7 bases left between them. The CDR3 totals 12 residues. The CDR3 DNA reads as TGCAGCGTGCGTACCGGGGCCAACGTCCTGACTTTC. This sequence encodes CSVRTGANVLTF.

CDR3 sequence reads: CASSSWGQDYEQYF. The DNA for the CDR3 is TGTGCCAGCAGTTCATGGGGACAGGACTACGAGCAGTACTTC. The J gene is TRBJ2-7, the V gene TRBV27; 8 bases are a match to TRBD1. The germline gives CDR1 MNHEY, CDR2 SMNVEV (reference sequence). The CDR3 is 14 residues long. The V and J ends lost 4 bases and 3 bases, in that order; junction bases with no gene match: 5.

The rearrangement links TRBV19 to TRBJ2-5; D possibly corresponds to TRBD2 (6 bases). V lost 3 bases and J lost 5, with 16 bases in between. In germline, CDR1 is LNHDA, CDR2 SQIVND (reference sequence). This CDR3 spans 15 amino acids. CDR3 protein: CASSIVGGGVETQYF. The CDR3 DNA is TGTGCCAGTAGTATTGTGGGAGGTGGCGTGGAGACCCAGTACTTC.